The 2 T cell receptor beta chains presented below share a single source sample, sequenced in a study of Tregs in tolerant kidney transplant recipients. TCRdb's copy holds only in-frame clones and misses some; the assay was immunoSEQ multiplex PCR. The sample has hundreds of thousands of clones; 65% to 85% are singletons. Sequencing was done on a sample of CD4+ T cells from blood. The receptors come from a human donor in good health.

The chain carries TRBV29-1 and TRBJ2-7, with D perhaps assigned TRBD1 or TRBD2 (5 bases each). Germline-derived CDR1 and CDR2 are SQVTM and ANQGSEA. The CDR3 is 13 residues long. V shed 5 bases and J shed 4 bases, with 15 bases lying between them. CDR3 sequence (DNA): TGCAGCGTTCGGGACGTAAGGGTGTACGAGCAGTACTTC. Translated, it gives CSVRDVRVYEQYF.

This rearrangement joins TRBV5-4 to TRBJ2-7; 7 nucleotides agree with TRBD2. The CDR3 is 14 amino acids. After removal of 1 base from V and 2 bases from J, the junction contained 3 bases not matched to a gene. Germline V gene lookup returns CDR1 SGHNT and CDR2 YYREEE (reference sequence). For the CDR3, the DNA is TGTGCCAGCAGCTTGAGCGGGAACCCCTACGAGCAGTACTTC. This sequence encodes CASSLSGNPYEQYF.